The rows below give T cell receptor beta chains drawn from one sample of a study of T cell repertoires in cytomegalovirus infection. For these TCRs, the target antigens are not known. TCRdb passed the reads through MiXCR, listing each CDR3 protein once. The data contain roughly 120,000 distinct CDR3 sequences, less than 30% of them singletons. The sample in question was CD8+ T cells from cultured PBMCs, obtained from culture after CMV antigen stimulation. The receptors derive from a human donor in good health (CMV status not recorded). Some clones in this sample may be carry-over from other donors' samples. CDR3s include the opening cysteine and the closing phenylalanine or tryptophan. A D gene is named only where the DNA matches it firmly. Rows may omit the clone size; those that give it use once, few, many or a size class.

TRBV7-2,-,many,TRBJ1-3,16,CASSPGQTSSGNTIYF,TGTGCCAGCAGCCCCGGACAGACGAGTTCTGGAAACACCATATATTTT
TRBV2,TRBD1,-,TRBJ2-1,15,CASRQGQGAQNEQFF,TGTGCCAGCAGACAAGGACAGGGGGCGCAGAATGAGCAGTTCTTC
TRBV5-4,TRBD2,-,TRBJ2-1,15,CASSYERGAYNEQFF,TGTGCCAGCAGCTATGAGCGGGGCGCCTACAATGAGCAGTTCTTC
TRBV6-5,TRBD2,-,TRBJ2-1,15,CASSPTSGGADEQFF,TGTGCCAGCAGCCCAACTAGCGGGGGGGCTGATGAGCAGTTCTTC
TRBV11-3,-,-,TRBJ2-1,14,CASSPPPQTNEQFF,TGTGCCAGCAGCCCCCCCCCGCAGACCAATGAGCAGTTCTTC
TRBV27,-,-,TRBJ2-2,16,CASSLTGGGVTGELFF,TGTGCCAGCAGTTTGACGGGGGGCGGGGTCACCGGGGAGCTGTTTTTT
TRBV24-1,-,many,TRBJ2-1,16,CATSDLGGPSYNEQFF,TGTGCCACCAGTGATTTAGGGGGGCCCTCCTACAATGAGCAGTTCTTC
TRBV2,-,-,TRBJ2-3,16,CASSEGGTGSTDTQYF,TGTGCCAGCAGTGAAGGGGGGACCGGAAGCACAGATACGCAGTATTTT
TRBV6-1,-,-,TRBJ2-1,17,CASSELSSRQGINEQFF,TGTGCCAGCAGTGAATTGTCAAGTCGGCAGGGTATCAATGAGCAGTTCTTC
TRBV4-1,-,-,TRBJ2-5,14,CASSLNSGLETQYF,TGCGCCAGCAGCCTTAACAGCGGGTTGGAGACCCAGTACTTC
TRBV6-1,TRBD1,few,TRBJ2-7,14,CASSAGTGIGEQYF,TGTGCCAGCAGTGCCGGGACAGGGATCGGCGAGCAGTACTTC